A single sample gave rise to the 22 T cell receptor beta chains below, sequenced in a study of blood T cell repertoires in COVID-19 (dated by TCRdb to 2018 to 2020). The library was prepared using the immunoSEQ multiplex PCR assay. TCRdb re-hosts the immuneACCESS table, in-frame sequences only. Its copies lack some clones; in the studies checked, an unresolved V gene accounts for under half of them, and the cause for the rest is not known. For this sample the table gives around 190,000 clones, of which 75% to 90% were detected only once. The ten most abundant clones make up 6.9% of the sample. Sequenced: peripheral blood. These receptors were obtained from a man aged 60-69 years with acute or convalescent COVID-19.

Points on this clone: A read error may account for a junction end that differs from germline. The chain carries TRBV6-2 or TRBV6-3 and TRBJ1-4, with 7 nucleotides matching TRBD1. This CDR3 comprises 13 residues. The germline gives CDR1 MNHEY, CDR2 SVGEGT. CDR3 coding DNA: TGTGCCAGCAGTTACTCGACCGGGACAGAGGATGTTTTT. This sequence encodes CASSYSTGTEDVF.

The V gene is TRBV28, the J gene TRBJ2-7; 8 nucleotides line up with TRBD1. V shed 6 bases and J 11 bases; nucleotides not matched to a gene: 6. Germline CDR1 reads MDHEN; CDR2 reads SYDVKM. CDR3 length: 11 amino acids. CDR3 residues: CASSLGQGEYF. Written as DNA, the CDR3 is TGTGCCAGCAGCCTCGGACAGGGAGAGTACTTC.

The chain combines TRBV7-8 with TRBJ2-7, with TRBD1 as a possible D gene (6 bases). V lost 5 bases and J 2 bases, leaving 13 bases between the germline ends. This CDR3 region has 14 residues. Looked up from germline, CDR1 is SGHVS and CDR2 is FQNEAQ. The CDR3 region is CASSKLRGTYEQYF. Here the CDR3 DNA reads TGTGCCAGCAGCAAACTCAGGGGAACCTACGAGCAGTACTTC.

The CDR3 sequence: CASSPTMEYNEQFF. Written as DNA, the CDR3 is TGTGCCAGCTCACCAACGATGGAGTACAATGAGCAGTTCTTC. V usage is TRBV18 and J usage is TRBJ2-1; D gene unclear. The CDR3 contains 14 residues. Germline CDR1 KGHSH, CDR2 LQKENI. V was cut by 2 bases and J by 4 bases, with 9 bases left in between. Together with reference TRBV18 and TRBJ2-1, the CDR3 gives the full variable domain: NAGVMQNPRHLVRRRGQEARLRCSPMKGHSHVYWYRQLPEEGLKFMVYLQKENIIDESGMPKERFSAEFPKEGPSILRIQQVVRGDSAAYFCASSPTMEYNEQFFGPGTRLTVL.

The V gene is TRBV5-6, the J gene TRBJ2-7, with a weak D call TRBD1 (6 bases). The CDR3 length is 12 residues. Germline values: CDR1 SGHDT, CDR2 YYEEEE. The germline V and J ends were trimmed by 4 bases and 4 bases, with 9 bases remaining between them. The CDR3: CASSQDRYEQYF. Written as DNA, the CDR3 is TGTGCCAGCAGCCAGGACAGATACGAGCAGTACTTC.

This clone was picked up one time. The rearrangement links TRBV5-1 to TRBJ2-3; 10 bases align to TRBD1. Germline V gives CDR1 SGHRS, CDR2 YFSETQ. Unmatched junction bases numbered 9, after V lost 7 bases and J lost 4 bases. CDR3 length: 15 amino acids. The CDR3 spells CASRRETGGPDTQYF. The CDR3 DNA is TGCGCCAGCCGCCGGGAGACAGGGGGCCCAGATACGCAGTATTTT.

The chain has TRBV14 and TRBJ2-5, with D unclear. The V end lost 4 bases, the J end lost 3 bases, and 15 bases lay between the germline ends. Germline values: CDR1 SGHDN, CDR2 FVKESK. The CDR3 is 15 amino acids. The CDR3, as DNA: TGTGCCAGCAGCCCCCCAGTTGCGGAAAAAGAGACCCAGTACTTC. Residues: CASSPPVAEKETQYF.

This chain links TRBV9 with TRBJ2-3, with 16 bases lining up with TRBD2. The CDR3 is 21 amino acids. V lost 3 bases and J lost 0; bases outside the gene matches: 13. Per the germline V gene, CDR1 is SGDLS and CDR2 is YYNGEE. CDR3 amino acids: CASSATAGTSGGALSTDTQYF. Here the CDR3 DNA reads TGTGCCAGCAGCGCCACAGCCGGGACTAGCGGGGGGGCCCTTAGCACAGATACGCAGTATTTT.

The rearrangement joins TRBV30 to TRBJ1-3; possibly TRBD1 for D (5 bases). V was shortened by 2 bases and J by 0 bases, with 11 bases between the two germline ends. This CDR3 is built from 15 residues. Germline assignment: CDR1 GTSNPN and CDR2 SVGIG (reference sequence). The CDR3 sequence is CAWSRGASSGNTIYF. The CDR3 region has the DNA TGTGCCTGGAGTAGGGGCGCTAGCTCTGGAAACACCATATATTTT.

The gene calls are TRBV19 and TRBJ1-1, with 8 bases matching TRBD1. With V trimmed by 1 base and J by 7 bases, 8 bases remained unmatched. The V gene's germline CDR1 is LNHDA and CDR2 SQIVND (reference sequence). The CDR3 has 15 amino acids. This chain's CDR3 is CASSIGRQGAGEAFF. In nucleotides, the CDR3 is TGTGCCAGTAGTATAGGAAGGCAGGGGGCCGGTGAAGCTTTCTTT.

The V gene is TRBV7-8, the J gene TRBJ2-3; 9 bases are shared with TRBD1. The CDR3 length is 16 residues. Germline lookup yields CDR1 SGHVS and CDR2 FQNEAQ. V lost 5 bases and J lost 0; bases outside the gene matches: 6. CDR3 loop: CASSPLTGGSTDTQYF. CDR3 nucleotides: TGTGCCAGCAGCCCGCTGACAGGGGGGAGCACAGATACGCAGTATTTT.

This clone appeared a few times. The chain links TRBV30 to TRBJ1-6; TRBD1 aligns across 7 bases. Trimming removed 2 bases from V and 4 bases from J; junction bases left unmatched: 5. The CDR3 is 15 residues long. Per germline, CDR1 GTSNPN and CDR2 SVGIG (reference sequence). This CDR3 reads CAWSKTGRYNSPLHF. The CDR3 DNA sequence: TGTGCCTGGAGTAAGACAGGGAGGTATAATTCACCCCTCCACTTT. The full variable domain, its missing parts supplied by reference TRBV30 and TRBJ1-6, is SQTIHQWPATLVQPVGSPLSLECTVEGTSNPNLYWYRQAAGRGLQLLFYSVGIGQISSEVPQNLSASRPQDRQFILSSKKLLLSDSGFYLCAWSKTGRYNSPLHFGNGTRLTVT.

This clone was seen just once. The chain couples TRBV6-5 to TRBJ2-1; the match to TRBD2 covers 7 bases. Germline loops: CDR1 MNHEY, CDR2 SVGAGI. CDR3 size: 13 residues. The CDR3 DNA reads TGTGCGGCTAGCGGCTCCTCCTACAATGAGCAGTTCTTC. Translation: CAASGSSYNEQFF.

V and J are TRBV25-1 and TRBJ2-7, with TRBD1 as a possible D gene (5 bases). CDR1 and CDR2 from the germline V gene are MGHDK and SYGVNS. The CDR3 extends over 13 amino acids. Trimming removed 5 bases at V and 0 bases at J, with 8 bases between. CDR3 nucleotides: TGTGCCAGCAGTCTGCAGGGCTCCTACGAGCAGTACTTC. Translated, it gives CASSLQGSYEQYF.

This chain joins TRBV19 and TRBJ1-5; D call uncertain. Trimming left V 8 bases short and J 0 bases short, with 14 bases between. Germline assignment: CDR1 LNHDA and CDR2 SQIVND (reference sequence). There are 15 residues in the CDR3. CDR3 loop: CASPPCGGSNQPQHF. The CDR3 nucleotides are TGTGCCAGTCCGCCGTGTGGCGGTAGCAATCAGCCCCAGCATTTT.

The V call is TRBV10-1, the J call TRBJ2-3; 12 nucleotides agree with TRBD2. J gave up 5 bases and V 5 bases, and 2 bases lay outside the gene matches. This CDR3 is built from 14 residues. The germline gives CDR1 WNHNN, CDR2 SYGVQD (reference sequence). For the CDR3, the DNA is TGCGCCAGCAGTCAACTAGCGGGAGGAGATACGCAGTATTTT. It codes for CASSQLAGGDTQYF.

Here the CDR3 reads CASSQGPSEYNEQFF. The CDR3 coding sequence is TGTGCCAGCAGCCAAGGCCCTAGCGAATACAATGAGCAGTTCTTC. The chain joins TRBV3-1 (or the pseudogene TRBV3-2) to TRBJ2-1, with D possibly matching TRBD2 (6 bases). Germline-derived CDR1 and CDR2 are LGHDT and YNNKEL (reference sequence). The CDR3 is made up of 15 amino acids. V lost 1 base to trimming and J lost 4 bases, with 11 bases between them.

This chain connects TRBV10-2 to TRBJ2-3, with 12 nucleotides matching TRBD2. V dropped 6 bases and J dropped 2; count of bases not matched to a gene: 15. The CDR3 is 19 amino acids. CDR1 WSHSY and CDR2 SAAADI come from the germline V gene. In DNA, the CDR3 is TGCGCCAGCAGCGAATGGGGACTAACTAGCGGGGGGCCCACAGATACGCAGTATTTT. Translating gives CASSEWGLTSGGPTDTQYF.

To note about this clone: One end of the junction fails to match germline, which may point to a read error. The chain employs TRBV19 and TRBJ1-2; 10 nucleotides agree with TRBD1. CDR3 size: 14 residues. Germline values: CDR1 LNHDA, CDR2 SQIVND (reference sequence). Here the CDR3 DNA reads TGTGCCAGTAGTCCTCGACAGGGGGCCTACCACTTCTCCTTC. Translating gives CASSPRQGAYHFSF.

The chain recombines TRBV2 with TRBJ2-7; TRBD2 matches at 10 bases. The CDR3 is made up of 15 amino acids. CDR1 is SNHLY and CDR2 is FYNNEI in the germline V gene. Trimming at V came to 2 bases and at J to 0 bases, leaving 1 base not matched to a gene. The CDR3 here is CASSERTSGSYEQYF. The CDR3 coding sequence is TGTGCCAGCAGTGAAAGGACTAGCGGCTCCTACGAGCAGTACTTC. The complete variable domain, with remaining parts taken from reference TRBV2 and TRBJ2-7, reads EPEVTQTPSHQVTQMGQEVILRCVPISNHLYFYWYRQILGQKVEFLVSFYNNEISEKSEIFDDQFSVERPDGSNFTLKIRSTKLEDSAMYFCASSERTSGSYEQYFGPGTRLTVT.

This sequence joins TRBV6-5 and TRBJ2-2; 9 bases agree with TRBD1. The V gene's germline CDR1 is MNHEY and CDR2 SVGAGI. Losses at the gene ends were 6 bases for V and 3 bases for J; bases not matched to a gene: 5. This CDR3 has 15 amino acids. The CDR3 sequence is CASRLGTGHTGELFF. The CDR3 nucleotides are TGTGCCAGCAGACTCGGGACAGGGCACACCGGGGAGCTGTTTTTT.

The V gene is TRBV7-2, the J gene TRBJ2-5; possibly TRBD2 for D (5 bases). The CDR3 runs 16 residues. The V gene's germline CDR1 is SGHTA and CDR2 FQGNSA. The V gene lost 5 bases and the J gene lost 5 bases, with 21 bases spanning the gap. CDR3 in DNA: TGTGCCAGCAGCGGCGTCGGACTTTCCAGATTGGAGACCCAGTACTTC. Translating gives CASSGVGLSRLETQYF.